This TCR beta chain emerged from a study of blood T cell repertoires in COVID-19. Across the whole study: The cDNA or gDNA used as material had been derived from T cells, B-cell-depleted T cells, or PBMCs.

This clone was seen just once. Germline trimming cut 0 bases from V and 1 base from J; bases unmatched to any gene: 4. Germline V lookup: CDR1 SGHNT, CDR2 YYREEE (reference sequence). This CDR3 region has 16 residues. Measured with immunoSEQ multiplex PCR; TCRdb has only the in-frame clones, and not every one. The sample yields about 140,000 clones, 60% to 85% seen once. The rearrangement joins TRBV5-4 to TRBJ1-1; 9 nucleotides agree with TRBD1. The source is a man aged 45 to 65 with acute or convalescent COVID-19. Sequencing input: peripheral blood. DNA for the CDR3: TGTGCCAGCAGCTTGGAATGGGGACAGGGGAACACTGAAGCTTTCTTT. Its protein is CASSLEWGQGNTEAFF.